Below, 16 T cell receptor beta chains from the same sample are listed, as sequenced in a study of T cells after yellow fever vaccination (dated by TCRdb to between 2018 and 2021). In the paper's terms, the treatment or condition label means: live attenuated yellow fever vaccine strain. Preparation of the library involved 5' RACE. This sample was sequenced with an Illumina NovaSeq 6000. TCRdb trimmed public reads at Q25 via fastp, called clones via MiXCR and kept in-frame beta chains. Merged by CDR3 protein, the rows form single entries marked with the most common genes and DNA. Recorded for this sample are around 260,000 distinct CDR3 sequences; roughly 5.6% of them occurred a single time. The ten largest account for 2.5% to 4% of the sample. The material sequenced was CD4+ T cells sorted from PBMCs, taken on the day of the yellow fever booster vaccination. The receptors here all came from a young man who received the YFV17D yellow fever vaccine.

This clonotype was seen only a few times. The V gene is TRBV6-2 or TRBV6-3, the J gene TRBJ2-1; 10 bases map to TRBD1. V shed 0 bases, J shed 6 bases, and the junction held 2 bases outside the gene matches. Germline CDR1 MNHEY, CDR2 SVGEGT. This CDR3 contains 15 residues. The CDR3 spells CASSYSGTGVNEQFF. The DNA for the CDR3 is TGTGCCAGCAGTTACTCCGGGACAGGGGTCAATGAGCAGTTCTTC.

The chain uses TRBV25-1 and TRBJ1-5; no clear D gene. The CDR3 runs 15 residues. Deletions cut 3 bases from V and 7 bases from J, with 16 bases between. Germline CDR1 is MGHDK and CDR2 is SYGVNS. This CDR3 reads CASSDPAREWQPQHF. The CDR3 DNA reads as TGTGCCAGCAGTGACCCTGCGAGGGAGTGGCAGCCCCAGCATTTT.

This clonotype has ten or more counts. Mismatch with germline at one junction end may stem from a read error. This rearrangement joins TRBV7-2 to TRBJ2-1; 12 nucleotides align to TRBD2. The germline V gene encodes CDR1 SGHTA and CDR2 FQGNSA. CDR3 length equals 15 residues. For the CDR3, the DNA is TGCGCCAGCAGCCCGACTAGCGGGGGCTACAATGAGCAGTTCTTC. The encoded protein is CASSPTSGGYNEQFF. Looking up the rest from reference TRBV7-2 and TRBJ2-1 gives the full variable domain: GAGVSQSPSNKVTEKGKDVELRCDPISGHTALYWYRQSLGQGLEFLIYFQGNSAPDKSGLPSDRFSAERTGGSVSTLTIQRTQQEDSAVYLCASSPTSGGYNEQFFGPGTRLTVL.

This clonotype was counted between two and nine times. The chain recombines TRBV2 with TRBJ2-1, with D perhaps matching TRBD2 (5 bases). Germline V gives CDR1 SNHLY, CDR2 FYNNEI. The V end lost 9 bases, the J end lost 5 bases, and 20 bases lay between the germline ends. The CDR3 runs to 15 residues. The CDR3 DNA is TGTGCCAGTTCCCCGCCCGGGCAGGAGGACAATGAGCAGTTCTTC. It codes for CASSPPGQEDNEQFF.

J is TRBJ1-1 and V is TRBV5-1; D is possibly TRBD1 (6 bases). Trimming left V 2 bases short and J 5 bases short, with 16 bases between. The CDR3 is 15 amino acids. Germline V gene data show CDR1 as SGHRS and CDR2 as YFSETQ. The CDR3 loop is CASSFSGDAGTEAFF. DNA for the CDR3: TGCGCCAGCAGCTTCTCAGGGGACGCGGGAACTGAAGCTTTCTTT.

Only a few counts were recorded for this clonotype. J is TRBJ2-3 and V is TRBV4-3; 9 bases match TRBD2. The CDR3 extends over 13 amino acids. J gave up 10 bases and V 3 bases, and 5 bases lay outside the gene matches. In germline, CDR1 is LGHNA, CDR2 YSLEER. The chain's CDR3 is CASSQASGDSQYF. In DNA, the CDR3 is TGCGCCAGCAGCCAGGCTAGCGGGGACTCGCAGTATTTT.

This clonotype was seen ten or more times. The chain links TRBV20-1 to TRBJ2-3; D uncertain. V was clipped by 1 base and J by 2 bases, with 10 bases between them. In germline, CDR1 is DFQATT, CDR2 SNEGSKA (reference sequence). This CDR3 spans 14 amino acids. As DNA, the CDR3 is TGCAGTGCTAGAGCGCCAGAATACACAGATACGCAGTATTTT. It specifies CSARAPEYTDTQYF.

V gene TRBV15 combines with J gene TRBJ1-2, with 11 bases identical to TRBD1. The CDR3 runs to 14 residues. Trimming removed 5 bases from V and 5 bases from J; junction bases left unmatched: 4. The germline V gene encodes CDR1 LNHNV and CDR2 YYDKDF (reference sequence). In nucleotides, the CDR3 is TGTGCCACCAGCCAGGACAGGGGGCAATATGGCTACACCTTC. The encoded protein is CATSQDRGQYGYTF.

Many counts were recorded for this clonotype. This rearrangement joins TRBV12-3 or TRBV12-4 to TRBJ2-5; D gene ambiguous. CDR3 length equals 12 residues. V gave up 6 bases and J gave up 5 bases, with 10 bases separating them. CDR3 sequence: CASSSPVETQYF. The CDR3 nucleotides are TGTGCCAGCAGCTCCCCAGTGGAGACCCAGTACTTC.

The chain employs TRBV12-3 or TRBV12-4 and TRBJ2-2; D might be TRBD2 (5 bases). Trimming removed 7 bases at V and 0 bases at J, with 6 bases between. The CDR3 contains 13 residues. This CDR3 is CASKRSNTGELFF. In nucleotides, the CDR3 is TGTGCCAGCAAGCGGTCGAACACCGGGGAGCTGTTTTTT.

This clonotype has a handful of counts. V is TRBV6-5 and J is TRBJ2-7, with D possibly matching TRBD2 (5 bases). The germline V and J ends were trimmed by 5 bases and 4 bases, with 15 bases remaining between them. The V gene's germline CDR1 is MNHEY and CDR2 SVGAGI. This CDR3 is built from 14 residues. The CDR3 nucleotides read TGTGCCAGCAGTCACCGGACCGAGGGATACGAGCAGTACTTC. It encodes CASSHRTEGYEQYF.

This clonotype was recorded a few times. J is TRBJ2-3 and V is TRBV6-5; 7 nucleotides agree with TRBD1. CDR1 and CDR2 from the germline V gene are MNHEY and SVGAGI. This CDR3 has 15 residues. V shed 2 bases, J shed 2 bases, and the junction held 4 bases outside the gene matches. CDR3 in amino acids: CASSYGGQFTDTQYF. In nucleotides, the CDR3 is TGTGCCAGCAGTTACGGGGGACAGTTCACAGATACGCAGTATTTT.

This clonotype was seen repeatedly, ten times or more. V usage is TRBV3-1 and J usage is TRBJ2-3; 13 bases align to TRBD2. V was clipped by 5 bases and J by 4 bases; unmatched bases: 3. The germline CDR1 and CDR2 sequences are LGHDT and YNNKEL (reference sequence). This CDR3 comprises 15 residues. Here the CDR3 DNA reads TGTGCCAGCAGCTTTGGACTAGCGGGGGCAGATACGCAGTATTTT. Translation: CASSFGLAGADTQYF.

This clonotype was seen only a few times. The chain is built from TRBV7-9 and TRBJ1-6, with D possibly being TRBD1 (5 bases). Germline V lookup: CDR1 SEHNR, CDR2 FQNEAQ (reference sequence). The CDR3 runs 14 residues. V was trimmed by 3 bases and J by 7 bases, leaving 10 bases between them. The CDR3 bases are TGTGCCAGCAGCTTTCCAGGGCAGAATTCACCCCTCCACTTT. It yields the protein CASSFPGQNSPLHF.

V and J are TRBV5-1 and TRBJ1-4; possibly TRBD1 for D (5 bases). Germline-derived CDR1 and CDR2 are SGHRS and YFSETQ. Trimming removed 3 bases from V and 5 bases from J, with 14 bases in between. This CDR3 comprises 15 residues. The chain's CDR3 is CASSWGGTPNEKLFF. The CDR3 DNA reads TGCGCCAGCAGCTGGGGCGGGACGCCAAATGAAAAACTGTTTTTT.

The rearrangement links TRBV7-2 to TRBJ2-1; 10 bases are shared with TRBD2. Trimming cost V 1 base and J 9 bases; bases outside gene matches: 6. The CDR3 length is 15 residues. Looked up from germline, CDR1 is SGHTA and CDR2 is FQGNSA. The CDR3 DNA reads TGTGCCAGCAGCTTAGATAGCGGGGGGCATGGTGAGCAGTTCTTC. It translates to CASSLDSGGHGEQFF.